The clone carrying this T cell receptor (beta chain) was seen just once. As yet, its antigen is unknown. This table comes from immunoSEQ multiplex PCR, and its TCRdb copy is limited to in-frame clones, with some not included. The sample contains around 130,000 clones, around 94% of which appear only once. The entry originates in a study of T cell responses to AZD1222 COVID-19 vaccine. About the research overall: Researchers grouped second doses given at about 4 or about 12 weeks into one pool. Overall study findings and caveats: Spike-wide coverage was observed for vaccine-associated CD4 TCRs, with dominant responses at 160-218 and 743-854. Only a handful of people who got AZD1222 tested seropositive at baseline. The donor group comprised mostly white British people and more females; the analysis possibly underestimated clonal diversity.

The V gene's germline CDR1 is SGHTA and CDR2 FQGNSA. V shed 4 bases and J shed 1 base, with 17 bases lying between them. The CDR3 has 16 amino acids. V gene TRBV7-2 combines with J gene TRBJ2-7; D perhaps matches TRBD1 (5 bases). The source was peripheral blood, collected on day 0 of AZD1222 vaccination. The receptor's source is an adult in good health. The CDR3 DNA follows: TGTGCCAGCAGCTCCTTGGGGTGGGGCTCTTCCTACGAGCAGTACTTC. Its translation: CASSSLGWGSSYEQYF.